This T cell receptor (beta chain) was captured by sequencing in a study of T cells after yellow fever vaccination. TCRdb called the 5' RACE reads again in MiXCR, with one record for every CDR3 protein. The sample shows roughly 160,000 distinct CDR3 sequences, over 7% of them seen only once. The CDR3 numbers 16 amino acids, ends counted. CDR1 and CDR2 (germline): SGHRS, YFSETQ. This clonotype appeared a few times. No DNA is shown, since the ends of the CDR3 on it are uncertain; the CDR3 is the one TCRdb lists. The rearrangement joins TRBV5-1 to TRBJ2-7; TRBD1 is taken as the D call from the table, unchecked against the DNA. This clonotype originated in a man aged 18 to 35 who received the YFV17D yellow fever vaccine. The sample here was CD8+ T cells sorted from PBMCs, taken 45 days after the yellow fever booster vaccination. CDR3 amino acids: CASSLTFGQGAREQYF.